This TCR beta chain appears in the sequencing data of a study of response to subunit inactivated influenza vaccine. General study results and limits: Each seasonal flu vaccination may recruit only limited new T cells, authors suggested.

This clonotype was counted at least ten times. Its cognate antigen is unknown. Using its own MiXCR run on the RT-PCR reads, TCRdb lists one record per CDR3 protein. The table includes fewer than 800,000 distinct CDR3 sequences, 15% to 17% detected once. Sequences were derived from PBMCs from blood, sampled approximately 12 days after vaccination. The TCR sequence derives from a man aged 50 to 60 who received an inactivated influenza vaccine.

The CDR3 loop reads CAGKDRGQELFF. In DNA form, the CDR3 reads TGCGCCGGGAAGGACAGGGGGCAAGAGCTGTTTTTT. The chain joins TRBV10-2 to TRBJ2-2; 11 bases agree with TRBD1. V gave up 11 bases and J gave up 11 bases; unmatched junction bases: 7. CDR1 and CDR2 from the germline V gene are WSHSY and SAAADI. CDR3 length: 12 residues.